This T cell receptor beta chain originates from a study of T cell changes during pregnancy in multiple sclerosis. Assay: immunoSEQ multiplex PCR; the TCRdb copy retains only in-frame clones and omits some. This table holds around 96,000 clones, approximately 95% found once. CDR1 is LGHNA, CDR2 YNFKEQ, per germline. This CDR3 has 15 amino acids. V was pared by 2 bases and J by 3 bases, with 13 bases between. Specimen: peripheral blood, collected after pregnancy. The TCR comes from a female donor in good health, enrolled as a control in a pregnancy study. This rearrangement joins TRBV4-2 to TRBJ1-2; tentatively, D is TRBD1 (6 bases). CDR3 sequence: CASSQKLTGYYGYTF. As DNA, the CDR3 is TGTGCCAGCAGCCAAAAACTAACAGGGTACTATGGCTACACCTTC.